This T cell receptor beta chain was recorded in a study of shared clonotypes between healthy human individuals. For the study at large: CD8 memory received one plate per donor, CD8 naive two, CD4 memory three and CD4 naive three. General study findings and limits: Only blood was sampled, and tissue TCR repertoires likely differ from blood ones.

Naive CD8 cells lacked CD45RO, underwent positive selection for CCR7 and left out terminally differentiated effector memory CD45RA+ cells. Data came from immunoSEQ multiplex PCR; TCRdb stores just in-frame clones and leaves some out. Here the sample spans more than 550,000 clones, 92% being singletons. As for this clone: Its antigen is unidentified.

With 1 base removed from V and 0 bases from J, the gap between germline ends came to 8 bases. Germline CDR1 MDHEN, CDR2 SYDVKM. This CDR3 spans 15 amino acids. This clonotype was obtained from a man aged 25-40 years in good health. The sample was naive CD8+ T cells sorted from blood. V usage is TRBV28 and J usage is TRBJ2-3; no firm D call. CDR3 DNA: TGTGCCAGCAGTTTATACATCACGAGCACAGATACGCAGTATTTT. Protein product: CASSLYITSTDTQYF.